Sequencing of this T cell receptor beta chain was carried out in a study of blood T cell repertoires in COVID-19. Study overall: Samples came from the United States, Italy and Spain, spanning acute and convalescent COVID-19. Sources were T cells, B-cell-depleted T cells, or PBMCs; the material itself was cDNA or gDNA.

This CDR3 comprises 16 residues. Germline loops: CDR1 LNHDA, CDR2 SQIVND (reference sequence). The ends lost 4 bases at V and 8 bases at J; junction bases unmatched: 11. In the study's own analysis: Reference gene primers were amplified, and this amplification served to estimate nucleated cell counts. Assay used: immunoSEQ multiplex PCR; TCRdb lists only in-frame clones, some missing. Clone size and the V and J calls come from that table; the DNA yielded D and trimming. The data show over 100,000 clones, about 80% seen once. The TCR originated in an elderly woman with active or convalescent COVID-19. Sequencing used peripheral blood. J is TRBJ1-6 and V is TRBV19, with TRBD1 matching over 7 bases. CDR3 nucleotides: TGTGCCAGTAGTAAATCTTCCGGCAGGGGGGATTCACCCCTCCACTTT. It yields the protein CASSKSSGRGDSPLHF.